This T cell receptor beta chain was sequenced during a study of CD8+ T cells in alopecia areata. Study-wide results and caveats: Patients shared TCRs less clearly than mice did, possibly owing to HLA.

Researchers took lesional scalp punch biopsies and peripheral blood from people who were alopecia areata patients. Trimming at V came to 4 bases and at J to 6 bases, leaving 7 bases not matched to a gene. The V gene's germline CDR1 is SNHLY and CDR2 FYNNEI. This CDR3 spans 14 amino acids. Sequencing relied on a cDNA template that was reverse transcribed from extracted RNA. Sequencing was performed with immunoSEQ multiplex PCR; in TCRdb, only in-frame clones are kept and a portion is missing. The sample contains 170,000 or so clones, about 60% of which appear only once. On this clone: What it binds is not known.

The specimen comprised CD4+ T cells sorted from blood, sampled at week 0. This TCR came from a human donor with alopecia areata. The gene calls are TRBV2 and TRBJ1-1; 8 nucleotides agree with TRBD1. The CDR3 DNA reads TGTGCCAGCAGTGGGACAGGGTGGGGGGCTGAAGCTTTCTTT. Residues: CASSGTGWGAEAFF.